This T cell receptor (beta chain) is drawn from a study of healthy donors' naive CD4 and CD8 T cells. Across the whole study: Donors spanned ages 20-25, 40-50 and 60-70 years, half female. For TCR alpha, new primers spanned all functional IMGT alpha genes. Study-level findings and limits: Positive CDR3 charge linked to CD4+ cells, negative to CD8+ cells. CDR3 charge plus V and J genes appeared to account for about 13% of CD4/CD8 variance.

A linear amplification protocol produced the TCR libraries from 500 ng of total RNA. MiXCR, applied by TCRdb to the reads, yields one record per CDR3 protein. The sample has approximately 180,000 distinct CDR3 sequences; nearly 75% are singletons. With respect to this clonotype: Its target is unknown.

The germline V gene encodes CDR1 SQVTM and CDR2 ANQGSEA. Losses at the gene ends were 5 bases for V and 3 bases for J; bases not matched to a gene: 20. This CDR3 contains 20 residues. This sequence joins TRBV29-1 and TRBJ2-1, with 12 bases identical to TRBD1. Specimen: naive CD4+ and CD8+ T cells sorted from blood, pooled from several donors. This sequence was found in a pool of human donors in good health; the sample pools cells from several healthy donors. CDR3 sequence (DNA): TGCAGCGTTCGGCCGGGACAGGGGGCCCTAGTTTCTTCCTACTACAATGAGCAGTTCTTC. It codes for CSVRPGQGALVSSYYNEQFF.